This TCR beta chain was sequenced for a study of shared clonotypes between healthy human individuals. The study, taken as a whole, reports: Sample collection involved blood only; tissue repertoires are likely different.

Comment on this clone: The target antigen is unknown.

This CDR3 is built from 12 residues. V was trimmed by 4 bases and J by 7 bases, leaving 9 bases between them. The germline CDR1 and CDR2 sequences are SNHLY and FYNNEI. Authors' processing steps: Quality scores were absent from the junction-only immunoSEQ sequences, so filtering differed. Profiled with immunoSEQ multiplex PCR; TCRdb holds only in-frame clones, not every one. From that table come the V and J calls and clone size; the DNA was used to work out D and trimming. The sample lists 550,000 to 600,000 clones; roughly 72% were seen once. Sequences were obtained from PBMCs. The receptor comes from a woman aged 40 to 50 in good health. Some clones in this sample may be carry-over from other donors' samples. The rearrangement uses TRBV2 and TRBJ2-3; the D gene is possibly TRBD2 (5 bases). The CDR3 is CASSVGGNTQYF. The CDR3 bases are TGTGCCAGCAGTGTTGGAGGTAATACGCAGTATTTT.